This T cell receptor (beta chain) was sequenced during a study of shared clonotypes between healthy human individuals. Study-level points and caveats: The study found lower generation probabilities in non-shared clonotypes than in those shared by all four donors. Memory subsets had estimated richness that was generally smaller than that of naive subsets.

The assay was immunoSEQ multiplex PCR, and TCRdb's table has in-frame clones only and misses some. The table shows a few million clones, with approximately 94% occurring only once. A remark on this clone: The antigen remains undetermined.

The V and J ends lost 4 bases and 3 bases respectively, with 9 bases between them. The germline CDR1 and CDR2 sequences are SQVTM and ANQGSEA. The CDR3 covers 12 residues. This receptor was obtained from a man aged 18-30 years in good health. Sequenced material: naive CD4+ T cells sorted from blood. The subset denotes: CD45RA+ positively selected. The rearrangement uses TRBV29-1 and TRBJ1-2, with D unclear. For the CDR3, the DNA is TGCAGCGTTGGGCGGGCGGACTATGGCTACACCTTC. It specifies CSVGRADYGYTF.